This T cell receptor (beta chain) was found in a study of T cell responses to AZD1222 COVID-19 vaccine. Measured with immunoSEQ multiplex PCR; TCRdb has only the in-frame clones, and not every one. The sample shows 80,000 to 100,000 clones, around 92% of them seen only once. There are 13 residues in the CDR3. V lost 4 bases to trimming and J lost 5 bases, with 13 bases between them. Germline loops: CDR1 SGHRS, CDR2 YFSETQ. With regard to this clone: Antigen: not known.

Points from the study as a whole: Repertoires in all cases were sampled only once the peak T cell response had passed. The study identified only five or six AZD1222 recipients as seropositive at baseline. The donor group comprised mostly white British people and more females; the analysis possibly underestimated clonal diversity.

This material consisted of peripheral blood, taken on day 0 of MenACWY control vaccination. The source is an adult in good health. This chain links TRBV5-1 with TRBJ2-7; no firm D call. The CDR3 sequence: CASSRDTVDEQYF. In DNA form, the CDR3 reads TGCGCCAGCAGCCGAGACACGGTGGACGAGCAGTACTTC.